The clone carrying this T cell receptor beta chain has just a few counts. Its target is unknown. The data stem from a study of blood T cells in healthy people across ages. Through a sample-barcoded 5' primer and a J-beta primer mix, a second PCR was run for roughly 7 to 11 cycles. Any given sample supplied a minimum of 3 million CDR3-containing paired-end reads. TCRdb re-called the 5' RACE reads through MiXCR, storing one row per CDR3 protein. The sample includes hundreds of thousands of distinct CDR3 sequences, roughly 25% of them seen just once. The study, taken as a whole, reports: Per-million-T-cell TCR beta diversity fell roughly linearly with age.

CDR1 is MNHNS, CDR2 SASEGT, per germline. V shed 6 bases and J 10 bases; nucleotides not matched to a gene: 10. CDR3 size: 14 residues. This same sample was also part of a study on T cells of mothers and their children. As reported in that work: With unrelated pairs as the comparison, related mother-child pairs had a slightly higher overlap that was not significant.

The clonotype originates from a boy between 10 and 17 years old in good health. The sequencing sample was made of blood. This chain connects TRBV6-1 to TRBJ1-4, with TRBD1 matching over 8 bases. The CDR3, as DNA: TGTGCCAGCAGATCCGGGACAGGCGGGGGAAAACTGTTTTTT. Its translation: CASRSGTGGGKLFF.